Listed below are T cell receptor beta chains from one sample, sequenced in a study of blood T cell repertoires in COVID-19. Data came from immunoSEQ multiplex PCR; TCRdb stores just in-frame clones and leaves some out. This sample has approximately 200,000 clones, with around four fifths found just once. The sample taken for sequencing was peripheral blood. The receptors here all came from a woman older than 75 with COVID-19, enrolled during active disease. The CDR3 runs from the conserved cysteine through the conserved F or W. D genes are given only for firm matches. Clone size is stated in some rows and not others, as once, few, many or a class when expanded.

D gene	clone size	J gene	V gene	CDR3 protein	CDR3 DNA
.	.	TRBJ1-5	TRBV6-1	CASSDGGFQPQHF	TGTGCCAGCAGTGACGGAGGGTTCCAGCCCCAGCATTTT
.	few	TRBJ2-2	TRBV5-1	CASSWTEGTGELFF	TGCGCCAGCAGCTGGACCGAGGGTACCGGGGAGCTGTTTTTT
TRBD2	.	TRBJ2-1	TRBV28	CASSFAGGSYNEQFF	TGTGCCAGCAGTTTTGCGGGGGGTAGCTACAACGAGCAGTTCTTC
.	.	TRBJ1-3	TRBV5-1	CASSLAQGQGNTIYF	TGCGCCAGCAGCTTGGCGCAGGGTCAAGGAAACACCATATATTTT
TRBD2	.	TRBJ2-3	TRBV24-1	CATSDPSGLAGATDTQYF	TGTGCCACCAGTGATCCTTCGGGACTAGCGGGGGCCACAGATACGCAGTATTTT
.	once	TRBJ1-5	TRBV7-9	CASSLAPRESPQHF	TGTGCCAGCAGCTTAGCCCCCAGGGAATCGCCCCAGCATTTT
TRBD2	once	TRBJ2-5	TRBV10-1	CASSPSGGAEETQYF	TGCGCCAGCAGTCCTAGCGGGGGGGCCGAGGAGACCCAGTACTTC
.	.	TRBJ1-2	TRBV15	CATSRDGRDNTF	TGTGCCACCAGCAGAGATGGGAGGGATAACACCTTC
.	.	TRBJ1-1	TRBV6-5	CASSYSSLNTEAFF	TGTGCCAGCAGTTACTCGTCATTGAACACTGAAGCTTTCTTT
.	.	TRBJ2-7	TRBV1	CTSSQGYGDSYEQYF	TGCACCAGCAGCCAAGGTTACGGGGACTCCTACGAGCAGTACTTC
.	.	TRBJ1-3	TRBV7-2	CASSLNRLRGNTIYF	TGTGCCAGCAGCCTTAACAGGCTTAGGGGAAACACCATATATTTT
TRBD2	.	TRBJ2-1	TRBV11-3	CASSLGDYSYNEQFF	TGTGCCAGCAGCTTAGGGGACTACTCCTACAATGAGCAGTTCTTC
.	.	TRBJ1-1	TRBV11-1	CASSPPLNTEAFF	TGTGCCAGCAGCCCCCCCTTGAACACTGAAGCTTTCTTT
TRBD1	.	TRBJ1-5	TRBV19	CASSLTGPNQPQHF	TGTGCCAGTAGCCTGACAGGGCCCAATCAGCCCCAGCATTTT
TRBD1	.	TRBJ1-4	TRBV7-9	CASSRGRDEKLFF	TGTGCCAGCTCCAGGGGGCGCGATGAAAAACTGTTTTTT
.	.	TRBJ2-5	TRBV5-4	CASSLKPPESETQYF	TGTGCCAGCAGCTTGAAGCCCCCGGAGTCCGAGACCCAGTACTTC
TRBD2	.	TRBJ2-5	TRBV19	CASSIAGTSGGAMTQYF	TGTGCCAGTAGTATTGCCGGGACTAGCGGGGGGGCCATGACCCAGTACTTC
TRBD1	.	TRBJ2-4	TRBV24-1	CATSEPGGRDIQYF	TGTGCCACCAGTGAGCCAGGGGGTAGGGACATTCAGTACTTC
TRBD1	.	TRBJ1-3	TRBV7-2	CASSRQGGNTIYF	TGTGCCAGCAGCCGACAGGGGGGAAACACCATATATTTT
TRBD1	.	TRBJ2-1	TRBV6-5	CASTGQGPNEQFF	TGTGCCAGCACTGGACAGGGTCCTAATGAGCAGTTCTTC
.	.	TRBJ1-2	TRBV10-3	CAIRGGTSNYGYTF	TGTGCCATCAGAGGGGGTACGAGTAACTATGGCTACACCTTC
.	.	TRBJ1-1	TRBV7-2	CASSSQPLNTEAFF	TGTGCCAGCAGCTCACAGCCTTTGAACACTGAAGCTTTCTTT
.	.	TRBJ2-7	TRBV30	CAWSGTVPYEQYF	TGTGCCTGGAGTGGGACAGTCCCCTACGAGCAGTACTTC
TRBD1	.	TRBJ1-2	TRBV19	CATRQGGRDYGYTF	TGTGCCACCCGACAGGGGGGCCGGGACTATGGCTACACCTTC
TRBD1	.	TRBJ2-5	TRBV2	CASSGRGLGETQYF	TGTGCCAGCAGTGGTAGGGGGCTCGGGGAGACCCAGTACTTC
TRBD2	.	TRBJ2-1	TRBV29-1	CSVDPSGYYNEQFF	TGCAGCGTTGACCCTAGCGGATACTACAATGAGCAGTTCTTC
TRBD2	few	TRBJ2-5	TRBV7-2	CASSTGTSGGAWETQYF	TGTGCCAGCAGCACCGGGACTAGCGGGGGGGCTTGGGAGACCCAGTACTTC
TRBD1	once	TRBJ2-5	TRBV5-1	CASSSRTGGGETQYF	TGCGCCAGCAGCTCCAGGACAGGGGGAGGAGAGACCCAGTACTTC
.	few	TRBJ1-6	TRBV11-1	CASRPVWTQSPLHF	TGTGCCAGCAGACCCGTCTGGACTCAATCACCCCTCCACTTT
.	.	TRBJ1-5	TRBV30	CAWTTGLPDQPQHF	TGTGCCTGGACCACAGGGCTCCCGGATCAGCCCCAGCATTTT
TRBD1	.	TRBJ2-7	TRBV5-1	CASSPQGQGDEQYF	TGCGCCAGCAGCCCCCAGGGACAGGGAGACGAGCAGTACTTC
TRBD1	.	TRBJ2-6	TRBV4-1	CASSQEGQGISGANVLTF	TGCGCCAGCAGCCAAGAAGGACAGGGGATCTCTGGGGCCAACGTCCTGACTTTC
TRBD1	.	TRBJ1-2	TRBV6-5	CASSYTTGTGALGYTF	TGTGCCAGCAGTTACACGACCGGGACAGGGGCTCTTGGCTACACCTTC
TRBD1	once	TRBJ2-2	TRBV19	CASSTPTGTANTGELFF	TGTGCCAGTAGTACCCCAACCGGGACAGCCAACACCGGGGAGCTGTTTTTT
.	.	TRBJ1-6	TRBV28	CASTRSQGSNSPLHF	TGTGCCAGCACCCGGAGTCAGGGAAGCAATTCACCCCTCCACTTT
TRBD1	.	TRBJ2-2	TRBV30	CAWRGTGGTGELFF	TGTGCCTGGAGGGGGACAGGCGGGACCGGGGAGCTGTTTTTT
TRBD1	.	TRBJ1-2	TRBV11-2	CASSLDHRGSYGYTF	TGTGCCAGCAGCTTAGATCACAGGGGGAGCTATGGCTACACCTTC
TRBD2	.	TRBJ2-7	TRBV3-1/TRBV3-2	CASSQTSGGAYEQYF	TGTGCCAGCAGCCAAACTAGCGGGGGGGCCTACGAGCAGTACTTC
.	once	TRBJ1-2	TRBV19	CASSTDGGAYGYTF	TGTGCCAGTAGTACCGACGGGGGGGCCTATGGCTACACCTTC
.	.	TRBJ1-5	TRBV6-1	CASSEALSSVSNQPQHF	TGTGCCAGCAGTGAAGCCCTTAGCAGTGTAAGCAATCAGCCCCAGCATTTT
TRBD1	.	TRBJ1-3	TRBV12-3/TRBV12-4	CASRRDRQNTIYF	TGTGCCAGCAGGCGGGACAGGCAAAACACCATATATTTT
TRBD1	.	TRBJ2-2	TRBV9	CASSAQPSGTGNTGELFF	TGTGCCAGCAGCGCCCAGCCCTCAGGGACAGGGAACACCGGGGAGCTGTTTTTT
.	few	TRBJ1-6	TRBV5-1	CASSPPLTGHSPLHF	TGCGCCAGCAGCCCCCCGCTTACAGGGCACTCACCCCTCCACTTT
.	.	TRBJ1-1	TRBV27	CASSSHPAVTEAFF	TGTGCCAGCAGTTCCCACCCCGCGGTCACTGAAGCTTTCTTT
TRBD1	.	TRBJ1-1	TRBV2	CASSPDRAEAFF	TGTGCCAGCAGCCCGGACAGGGCGGAAGCTTTCTTT
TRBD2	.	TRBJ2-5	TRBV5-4	CASSAGLAGGQETQYF	TGTGCCAGCAGCGCCGGACTAGCGGGGGGGCAAGAGACCCAGTACTTC
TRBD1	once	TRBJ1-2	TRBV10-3	CAISPGQGAGGYTF	TGTGCCATCAGTCCGGGACAGGGAGCGGGTGGCTACACCTTC
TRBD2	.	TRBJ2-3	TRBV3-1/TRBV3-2	CASSCSGGAGDTQYF	TGTGCCAGCAGCTGTAGCGGGGGGGCGGGAGATACGCAGTATTTT
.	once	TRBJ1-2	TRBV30	CAWSVGDADSYGYTF	TGTGCCTGGAGTGTAGGCGACGCCGACTCCTATGGCTACACCTTC
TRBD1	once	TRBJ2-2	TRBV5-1	CASSLGQGGTGELFF	TGCGCCAGCAGCTTGGGACAGGGGGGAACCGGGGAGCTGTTTTTT
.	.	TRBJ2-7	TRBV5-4	CASSLATGSSSYEQYF	TGTGCCAGCAGCTTGGCCACGGGGAGTAGCTCCTACGAGCAGTACTTC
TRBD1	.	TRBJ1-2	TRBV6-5	CASSYSNRGQAGYTF	TGTGCCAGCAGTTACTCAAACCGGGGACAGGCGGGCTACACCTTC